The 29 T cell receptor beta chains below all came from one sample that was sequenced in a study of T cells in Graves' hyperthyroidism and ophthalmopathy. TCR beta CDR3 sequences were amplified from RNA transcripts. The primer set for the first-round RT-PCR of the TCR CDR3 was HTBI. MiXCR, run by TCRdb on the multiplex PCR reads, gives a single entry per CDR3 protein. In the table there are fewer than 650,000 distinct CDR3 sequences, around 14% of which are singletons. The sample was blood. Source of these receptors: a woman aged 18-29 years with Graves' ophthalmopathy.

This clonotype has ten or more counts. The V and J genes are TRBV20-1 and TRBJ2-7; 9 nucleotides align to TRBD2. Germline V gene lookup returns CDR1 DFQATT and CDR2 SNEGSKA (reference sequence). The CDR3 is 15 residues long. V shed 3 bases, J shed 3 bases, and the junction held 9 bases outside the gene matches. CDR3 sequence reads: CSARPLAGLRYEQYF. In DNA, the CDR3 is TGCAGTGCTAGGCCACTAGCGGGTCTCCGCTACGAGCAGTACTTC.

The chain is built from TRBV19 and TRBJ2-5; 7 nucleotides agree with TRBD2. The V gene's germline CDR1 is LNHDA and CDR2 SQIVND (reference sequence). J gave up 5 bases and V 5 bases, and 5 bases lay outside the gene matches. The CDR3 has 13 residues. This CDR3 reads CASSGGDFETQYF. The CDR3 bases are TGTGCCAGTAGTGGGGGGGACTTCGAGACCCAGTACTTC.

This chain joins TRBV13 and TRBJ2-7; the D gene is possibly TRBD1 (6 bases). The ends were cut back, 8 bases at V and 5 bases at J, with 16 bases in the middle. Germline lookup yields CDR1 PRHDT and CDR2 FYEKMQ (reference sequence). The CDR3 spans 13 residues. The CDR3 region has the DNA TGTGCCAGCTGCGTCAGGGGAATTAACGAGCAGTACTTC. Encoded protein: CASCVRGINEQYF.

This clonotype was seen ten or more times. This rearrangement joins TRBV20-1 to TRBJ2-1; TRBD1 matches at 12 bases. Germline trimming cut 7 bases from V and 10 bases from J; bases unmatched to any gene: 8. This CDR3 spans 13 amino acids. Per the germline V gene, CDR1 is DFQATT and CDR2 is SNEGSKA (reference sequence). The CDR3 protein is CSEPGQGAGEQFF. In nucleotides, the CDR3 is TGCAGTGAACCGGGACAGGGGGCAGGGGAGCAGTTCTTC.

This clonotype was recorded many times. V and J are TRBV27 and TRBJ2-7; 7 bases are shared with TRBD1. The V gene end was trimmed by 6 bases and the J gene end by 0 bases; junction bases not matched to a gene: 8. CDR1 is MNHEY, CDR2 SMNVEV, per germline (reference sequence). The CDR3 sequence is 15 residues long. The CDR3 bases are TGTGCCAGCAGCTCTCACAGGGGTAGCTCCTACGAGCAGTACTTC. Residues: CASSSHRGSSYEQYF.

This clonotype was recorded many times. The J gene is TRBJ2-7, the V gene TRBV2; no clear D. Trimming pared 8 bases from V and 0 bases from J, leaving 8 bases between. Looked up from germline, CDR1 is SNHLY and CDR2 is FYNNEI. The CDR3 loop spans 12 amino acids. The CDR3 protein is CASGANSYEQYF. CDR3 nucleotides: TGTGCCAGCGGCGCAAACTCCTACGAGCAGTACTTC.

The table lists this clonotype with many counts. V gene TRBV2 combines with J gene TRBJ2-1, with TRBD2 matching over 7 bases. V dropped 6 bases and J dropped 5; count of bases not matched to a gene: 19. Germline CDR1 is SNHLY and CDR2 is FYNNEI. This CDR3 is built from 18 residues. CDR3 loop: CASSYETLFSGNNNEQFF. The CDR3 DNA reads as TGTGCCAGCAGCTATGAGACCCTCTTCAGCGGGAATAACAATGAGCAGTTCTTC.

This clonotype has ten or more counts. The chain carries TRBV30 and TRBJ1-2; D gene uncertain. From germline, CDR1 is GTSNPN and CDR2 SVGIG (reference sequence). V lost 0 bases to trimming and J lost 3 bases, with 2 bases between them. The CDR3 is 11 amino acids. The DNA for the CDR3 is TGTGCCTGGAGTGTGGACTATGGCTACACCTTC. The encoded protein is CAWSVDYGYTF. Full variable domain (outside the CDR3, taken from reference TRBV30 and TRBJ1-2): SQTIHQWPATLVQPVGSPLSLECTVEGTSNPNLYWYRQAAGRGLQLLFYSVGIGQISSEVPQNLSASRPQDRQFILSSKKLLLSDSGFYLCAWSVDYGYTFGSGTRLTVV.

This clonotype was recorded many times. The rearrangement joins TRBV11-2 to TRBJ1-2; D might be TRBD1 (5 bases). V shed 5 bases and J shed 8 bases, with 12 bases lying between them. Germline CDR1 and CDR2: SGHAT and FQNNGV. The CDR3 covers 12 residues. The CDR3 is CASSPGRRGYTF. The CDR3 DNA reads as TGTGCCAGCAGCCCGGGACGACGCGGCTACACCTTC.

This clonotype was detected many times. This rearrangement joins TRBV20-1 to TRBJ2-1; 10 positions match TRBD1. The germline CDR1 and CDR2 sequences are DFQATT and SNEGSKA (reference sequence). The ends lost 5 bases at V and 9 bases at J; junction bases unmatched: 16. This CDR3 is 16 amino acids long. The DNA of the CDR3 is TGCAGTGCTCGAAGAGTCCGGGACAGGGGTGGAGGTGAGCAGTTCTTC. The encoded protein is CSARRVRDRGGGEQFF.

This clonotype was observed at least ten times. The rearrangement links TRBV11-2 to TRBJ2-7; D perhaps matches TRBD1 (5 bases). The germline gives CDR1 SGHAT, CDR2 FQNNGV. The CDR3 has 15 amino acids. The V and J ends lost 5 bases and 4 bases respectively, with 18 bases between them. The CDR3 reads CASSPLQGSRYEQYF. The CDR3 DNA is TGTGCCAGCAGCCCGCTGCAGGGTTCGCGATACGAGCAGTACTTC.

This clonotype has more than one count but fewer than ten. This sequence joins TRBV7-9 and TRBJ2-1; 9 bases map to TRBD2. The CDR3 contains 18 residues. V was clipped by 4 bases and J by 9 bases; unmatched bases: 19. CDR1 SEHNR and CDR2 FQNEAQ come from the germline V gene (reference sequence). CDR3 nucleotide sequence: TGTGCCAGCAGCTCCCTAGTTTTGCGGGAGGGCCGAGTTAGTGAGCAGTTCTTC. Amino acids: CASSSLVLREGRVSEQFF.

This clonotype was detected many times. The J gene is TRBJ2-7, the V gene TRBV12-3 or TRBV12-4; D not resolved. The V end lost 2 bases, the J end lost 5 bases, and 10 bases lay between the germline ends. This CDR3 spans 13 amino acids. CDR3 DNA sequence: TGTGCCAGCAGTTTAATAGGGTCTGACGAGCAGTACTTC. Its protein is CASSLIGSDEQYF.

This clonotype was picked up many times. V gene TRBV9 combines with J gene TRBJ2-3, with D possibly being TRBD2 (6 bases). The germline V gene has CDR1 SGDLS and CDR2 YYNGEE. The V gene lost 0 bases and the J gene lost 4 bases, with 15 bases spanning the gap. CDR3 length equals 16 residues. CDR3 nucleotide sequence: TGTGCCAGCAGCGTAGCCCCGGGACTTGAGGCAGATACGCAGTATTTT. Protein: CASSVAPGLEADTQYF.

This clonotype was recorded many times. The chain joins TRBV12-3 or TRBV12-4 to TRBJ1-6, with a possible D match to TRBD1 (5 bases). Trimming removed 5 bases from V and 4 bases from J, with 6 bases in between. This CDR3 contains 13 residues. CDR3 region: CASSRGYNSPLHF. As DNA, the CDR3 is TGTGCCAGCAGTCGGGGGTATAATTCACCCCTCCACTTT.

This clonotype was picked up a small number of times. V usage is TRBV24-1 and J usage is TRBJ2-3; D remains ambiguous. Per the germline V gene, CDR1 is KGHDR and CDR2 is SFDVKD. The CDR3 is 16 residues long. V was trimmed by 3 bases and J by 1 base, leaving 13 bases between them. CDR3 DNA: TGTGCCACCAGTGATCCGGGCCGGCTAGGCACAGATACGCAGTATTTT. Translated, it gives CATSDPGRLGTDTQYF.

Many counts were recorded for this clonotype. Mismatch with germline at one junction end may stem from a read error. The CDR3 nucleotides are TGTGCTAGCAGCTTAGGGAGCGGGAGGGCCTTGGATGAGCAGTTCTTC. Amino acids: CASSLGSGRALDEQFF. The gene calls are TRBV7-7 and TRBJ2-1, with 10 bases identical to TRBD2. Germline values: CDR1 SSHAT, CDR2 FNYEAQ (reference sequence). The CDR3 has 16 residues.

This chain joins TRBV5-4 and TRBJ1-6, with 7 nucleotides matching TRBD1. The CDR3 sequence is 15 residues long. With 4 bases clipped from V and 5 bases from J, the junction kept 6 bases outside the gene matches. The germline V gene encodes CDR1 SGHNT and CDR2 YYREEE (reference sequence). CDR3 in DNA: TGTGCCAGCAGCAGAGCCGGGACAGATAATTCACCCCTCCACTTT. This gives the protein CASSRAGTDNSPLHF. Drawing the rest from reference TRBV5-4 and TRBJ1-6, the complete variable domain is ETGVTQSPTHLIKTRGQQVTLRCSSQSGHNTVSWYQQALGQGPQFIFQYYREEENGRGNFPPRFSGLQFPNYSSELNVNALELDDSALYLCASSRAGTDNSPLHFGNGTRLTVT.

A note on this clonotype: Since a much larger clone is just one base distant, this may be a read error. The chain carries TRBV20-1 and TRBJ2-3, with D possibly matching TRBD2 (6 bases). The CDR3 is 14 amino acids. With 4 bases removed from V and 5 bases from J, the gap between germline ends came to 16 bases. The germline CDR1 and CDR2 sequences are DFQATT and SNEGSKA (reference sequence). Here the CDR3 reads CSATIAEEGDTQYF. In DNA, the CDR3 is TGCAGTGCTACTATAGCGGAAGAAGGAGATACGCAGTATTTT.

This clonotype was detected many times. The chain uses TRBV7-9 and TRBJ1-1; D not certain. Trimming removed 2 bases from V and 4 bases from J, with 11 bases in between. Germline CDR1 is SEHNR and CDR2 is FQNEAQ (reference sequence). This CDR3 is built from 14 residues. The CDR3 bases are TGTGCCAGCAGCTTAAGCGGGGTGAGCACTGAAGCTTTCTTT. As protein: CASSLSGVSTEAFF.

This clonotype was seen ten or more times. The chain combines TRBV28 with TRBJ2-7; perhaps TRBD2 as D (8 bases). The CDR3 consists of 15 residues. Trimming took off 5 bases at V and 7 bases at J, with 21 bases between the two ends. Germline CDR1 MDHEN, CDR2 SYDVKM. This chain's CDR3 is CASSPPGGGQLEQYF. In nucleotides, the CDR3 is TGTGCCAGCAGTCCTCCGGGGGGGGGACAGTTGGAGCAGTACTTC.

The V and J genes are TRBV20-1 and TRBJ2-3, with TRBD2 matching over 9 bases. CDR1 DFQATT and CDR2 SNEGSKA come from the germline V gene (reference sequence). V lost 0 bases and J lost 4; bases outside the gene matches: 5. The CDR3 has 15 residues. The CDR3: CSARDQAGGPDTQYF. DNA for the CDR3: TGCAGTGCTAGAGATCAAGCGGGAGGCCCAGATACGCAGTATTTT.

The V call is TRBV6-2 or TRBV6-3, the J call TRBJ2-5, with D possibly matching TRBD2 (5 bases). The germline V and J ends were trimmed by 4 bases and 2 bases, with 8 bases remaining between them. The CDR3 has 13 amino acids. The germline gives CDR1 MNHEY, CDR2 SVGEGT. The CDR3 spells CASSFQRQETQYF. For the CDR3, the DNA is TGTGCCAGCAGTTTCCAGCGGCAAGAGACCCAGTACTTC.

This clonotype was seen many times. This rearrangement joins TRBV20-1 to TRBJ2-7, with no clear D. The CDR3 loop spans 13 amino acids. Looked up from germline, CDR1 is DFQATT and CDR2 is SNEGSKA (reference sequence). V lost 6 bases and J lost 2, with 14 bases in between. The CDR3 loop reads CSAYGRSTYEQYF. The CDR3 bases are TGCAGTGCCTACGGACGGTCGACCTACGAGCAGTACTTC.

Only a few counts were recorded for this clonotype. The chain is built from TRBV16 and TRBJ2-5; a possible D gene is TRBD1 (5 bases). The V end was cut by 0 bases, the J end by 5 bases, with 10 bases between. CDR3 size: 14 residues. Germline V gene sequence: CDR1 KGHSY, CDR2 FQNENV. The CDR3 coding sequence is TGTGCCAGCAGCCAATCCACAGGTAGCGAGACCCAGTACTTC. Its protein is CASSQSTGSETQYF.

This clonotype came up many times. This chain links TRBV7-3 with TRBJ2-1; 7 bases are a match to TRBD2. Looked up from germline, CDR1 is SGHTA and CDR2 is FQGTGA. V shed 5 bases, J shed 1 base, and the junction held 8 bases outside the gene matches. The CDR3 loop spans 16 amino acids. The CDR3 sequence is CASSPRLGGSYNEQFF. Written as DNA, the CDR3 is TGTGCCAGCAGCCCCCGGCTGGGAGGGTCCTACAATGAGCAGTTCTTC.

The table lists this clonotype with many counts. Here the CDR3 DNA reads TGTGCCACCAGTGACTGGGGAGCCGATCCCGCGGAGACCCAGTACTTC. This gives the protein CATSDWGADPAETQYF. The V gene is TRBV24-1, the J gene TRBJ2-5; perhaps TRBD2 as D (5 bases). Trimming shortened V by 4 bases and J by 5 bases, and 19 bases separated the two germline ends. Germline CDR1 KGHDR, CDR2 SFDVKD. The CDR3 contains 16 residues.

This clonotype was counted many times. The J gene is TRBJ2-6, the V gene TRBV12-3 or TRBV12-4; 9 nucleotides agree with TRBD1. V trimming: 5 bases; J trimming: 0 bases; junction bases outside the gene matches: 14. CDR3 length: 20 amino acids. DNA for the CDR3: TGTGCCAGCAGTCCACCCGGGACAGGGTTACGTCGCTCTGGGGCCAACGTCCTGACTTTC. Translating gives CASSPPGTGLRRSGANVLTF.

This clonotype occurred a few times. The V gene is TRBV7-9, the J gene TRBJ2-5; 8 nucleotides agree with TRBD1. The CDR3 sequence is 14 residues long. The J segment lost 7 bases and the V segment lost 5 bases, leaving 9 bases of the junction unmatched. CDR1 is SEHNR, CDR2 FQNEAQ, per germline (reference sequence). CDR3 in amino acids: CASSPGQGVVTQYF. As DNA, the CDR3 is TGTGCCAGCAGCCCCGGACAGGGAGTTGTGACCCAGTACTTC. The full variable domain, completed using reference TRBV7-9 and TRBJ2-5, is DTGVSQNPRHKITKRGQNVTFRCDPISEHNRLYWYRQTLGQGPEFLTYFQNEAQLEKSRLLSDRFSAERPKGSFSTLEIQRTEQGDSAMYLCASSPGQGVVTQYFGPGTRLLVL.